This T cell receptor (beta chain) was profiled in a study of blood T cell repertoires in COVID-19 (dated by TCRdb to the early 2020s). As for the study more broadly: Samples from collaborators originated in the United States, Italy and Spain and spanned both the acute and convalescent phases of COVID-19. The material from the prospective study consisted of cDNA or gDNA derived from T cells, B-cell-depleted T cells, or PBMCs. Subjects who had been exposed to COVID-19, were actively infected with it, or had recovered from it provided the deeply sampled blood TCRbeta repertoires that made up the dataset. The repertoires were released in a freely available public database intended as a resource for research on the immune response to SARS-CoV-2. Samples were obtained from the ongoing ImmuneRACE study (first 160 participants) and from over a thousand subjects provided by 6 global collaborators. Sample metadata almost always included a de-identified subject ID, COVID-19 status, age in years and sex. Where HLA class I and class II types were available, the types were taken from metadata supplied by the sample provider, not from assay-based typing.

Whole blood was collected in K2EDTA tubes by collaborating institutions according to the institutions' own protocols. For TCRbeta analysis, collaborators shipped samples in one of three forms: frozen whole blood, isolated PBMCs, or DNA extracted from either of those sample types. As regards this clone: Its recognized antigen is unknown. Per-base qualities were not stored, and no clone one base away is much larger.

Inclusive of the bounding cysteine and phenylalanine, the CDR3 is 15 residues long. CDR3 DNA only is kept here, 45 bases in frame from base 1. Relative to germline, V is missing 2 bases and J is missing 8 bases, with 8 bases of the junction outside any gene match. CDR1 and CDR2, looked up from the germline V gene, are MGHDK and SYGVNS. The immunoSEQ Assay, a bias-controlled multiplex PCR, was used to amplify TCRbeta CDR3 regions from genomic DNA. As for how the authors treated the data: Nucleated cell counts per sample were estimated from amplification of reference gene primers within the assay. Sequence reads were collapsed and filtered to measure the absolute abundance of every unique TCRbeta CDR3 rearrangement. For each sample, productive Simpson clonality was calculated as the square root of Simpson's diversity index across productive rearrangements. TCRdb provides this immuneACCESS table in a form limited to in-frame rearrangements. Some clones are lacking; in checked studies, under half of them reflect an unresolved V gene, and why the rest are absent is not known. The D gene and trimming were derived from the DNA, and the V and J assignments and clone size from that table. The sample has over 130,000 clones on record, 88% of them singletons. The ten largest make up around a quarter of the sample.

What the authors observed across the whole study: How much clinical and demographic metadata was included differed by source and by participant, and the metadata was provided uncurated.

The specimen was peripheral blood. The sequence joins TRBV25-1 to TRBJ2-1; the central 8 bases match TRBD2. This sequence originates from a human donor in a cohort sampled during active COVID-19. The sequenced DNA is TGTGCCAGCAGTGAAGGGGCGGGGGGCCTCCATGAGCAGTTCTTC. It encodes CASSEGAGGLHEQFF.